These T cell receptor beta chains were read from a single sample in a study of T cell responses to AZD1222 COVID-19 vaccine. Sequenced by immunoSEQ multiplex PCR; TCRdb stores in-frame clones only, minus some. Among 99,000 or so clones, 70% to 90% were seen once, and the ten largest hold around 10%. The source material was peripheral blood, sampled on day 0 of AZD1222 vaccination. All receptors come from an adult in good health. CDR3s include the opening cysteine and the closing phenylalanine or tryptophan. The order of the fields is J gene, D gene, clone size, CDR3 length, V gene, CDR3 DNA, CDR3 protein. The D gene is left open where the match is weak. Expanded clones get a size class; other rows say once, few or many, or leave the size out.

j_call: TRBJ1-2; d_call: .; clone_size: .; cdr3_length: 11; v_call: TRBV28; cdr3_nt: TGTGCCAGTGGACGGTCCTATGGCTACACCTTC; cdr3_aa: CASGRSYGYTF
j_call: TRBJ1-4; d_call: .; clone_size: .; cdr3_length: 12; v_call: TRBV12-2; cdr3_nt: TGTGCAAGTCGGTGGAGCCATGAAAAACTGTTTTTT; cdr3_aa: CASRWSHEKLFF
j_call: TRBJ2-7; d_call: TRBD2; clone_size: .; cdr3_length: 18; v_call: TRBV28; cdr3_nt: TGTGCCAGCAGTCCCCCGGAGGGGAGGGCCCACTTTACCTACGAGCAGTACTTC; cdr3_aa: CASSPPEGRAHFTYEQYF
j_call: TRBJ2-3; d_call: .; clone_size: once; cdr3_length: 13; v_call: TRBV28; cdr3_nt: TGTGCCAGCAGATCCACTAGCATAGATACGCAGTATTTT; cdr3_aa: CASRSTSIDTQYF
j_call: TRBJ2-2; d_call: .; clone_size: .; cdr3_length: 14; v_call: TRBV6-5; cdr3_nt: TGTGCCACCCAGACAACAGGGAGAGAAGGGGAGCTGTTTTTT; cdr3_aa: CATQTTGREGELFF
j_call: TRBJ2-7; d_call: .; clone_size: .; cdr3_length: 12; v_call: TRBV6-5; cdr3_nt: TGTGCCAGCATCTACAGCACCTACGAGCAGTACTTC; cdr3_aa: CASIYSTYEQYF
j_call: TRBJ2-2; d_call: .; clone_size: .; cdr3_length: 15; v_call: TRBV6-5; cdr3_nt: TGTGCCAGCAGGGGGCAGGGGGGGAACACCGGGGAGCTGTTTTTT; cdr3_aa: CASRGQGGNTGELFF
j_call: TRBJ2-7; d_call: TRBD2; clone_size: .; cdr3_length: 16; v_call: TRBV28; cdr3_nt: TGTGCCAGCACTTCTCGGACTAGCGGGATCACCTACGAGCAGTACTTC; cdr3_aa: CASTSRTSGITYEQYF
j_call: TRBJ2-5; d_call: .; clone_size: .; cdr3_length: 12; v_call: TRBV28; cdr3_nt: TGTGCCAGCAGCGTAGGGGGGGGGACCCAGTACTTC; cdr3_aa: CASSVGGGTQYF
j_call: TRBJ1-3; d_call: .; clone_size: few; cdr3_length: 16; v_call: TRBV3-1/TRBV3-2; cdr3_nt: TGTGCCAGCAGCCTCGAAGGGGTGCTCTCTGGAAACACCATATATTTT; cdr3_aa: CASSLEGVLSGNTIYF
j_call: TRBJ2-7; d_call: .; clone_size: few; cdr3_length: 11; v_call: TRBV12-3/TRBV12-4; cdr3_nt: TGTGCCAGCACCCAAGGGGGTACTTGGGACTTC; cdr3_aa: CASTQGGTWDF
j_call: TRBJ1-5; d_call: .; clone_size: .; cdr3_length: 18; v_call: TRBV7-8; cdr3_nt: TGTGCCAGCAGCTTAGGGACAGTTTCTCAAATCTTCAATCAGCCCCAGCATTTT; cdr3_aa: CASSLGTVSQIFNQPQHF
j_call: TRBJ2-5; d_call: .; clone_size: .; cdr3_length: 15; v_call: TRBV7-6; cdr3_nt: TGTGCCAGCAGCCCGTTCTCCGGGACAACGGAGACCCAGTACTTC; cdr3_aa: CASSPFSGTTETQYF
j_call: TRBJ2-5; d_call: TRBD2; clone_size: .; cdr3_length: 15; v_call: TRBV5-1; cdr3_nt: TGCGCCAGCAGCTTGAGCGGGATAAGCCAAGAGACCCAGTACTTC; cdr3_aa: CASSLSGISQETQYF
j_call: TRBJ1-6; d_call: TRBD1; clone_size: once; cdr3_length: 18; v_call: TRBV4-1; cdr3_nt: TGCGCCAGCAGCCAAGAACCCCCACAGGGGGCCTATAATTCACCCCTCCACTTT; cdr3_aa: CASSQEPPQGAYNSPLHF
j_call: TRBJ2-7; d_call: .; clone_size: .; cdr3_length: 14; v_call: TRBV28; cdr3_nt: TGTGCCAGCAGGGCCCCTGGACCTTTGGGCGAGCAGTACTTC; cdr3_aa: CASRAPGPLGEQYF
j_call: TRBJ1-1; d_call: .; clone_size: few; cdr3_length: 12; v_call: TRBV28; cdr3_nt: TGTGCCAGCAGCGAGGGTATGGGTGAAGCTTTCTTT; cdr3_aa: CASSEGMGEAFF
j_call: TRBJ2-1; d_call: .; clone_size: .; cdr3_length: 15; v_call: TRBV7-5; cdr3_nt: TGTGTCAGAAGCTTAGTGGAGGGAGGTTGCAATGAGCAGTTCTTC; cdr3_aa: CVRSLVEGGCNEQFF
j_call: TRBJ2-7; d_call: .; clone_size: .; cdr3_length: 14; v_call: TRBV6-2/TRBV6-3; cdr3_nt: TGTGCCAGCAGTTCCCCTGCGAGGACCTACGAGCAGTACTTC; cdr3_aa: CASSSPARTYEQYF
j_call: TRBJ1-5; d_call: .; clone_size: .; cdr3_length: 14; v_call: TRBV2; cdr3_nt: TGTGCCAGCAGTGAAGTAAGGGGTGGGCAGCCCCAGCATTTT; cdr3_aa: CASSEVRGGQPQHF
j_call: TRBJ1-4; d_call: .; clone_size: .; cdr3_length: 14; v_call: TRBV29-1; cdr3_nt: TGCAGCGTTGGCCTTGGAACGGAAAATGAAAAACTGTTTTTT; cdr3_aa: CSVGLGTENEKLFF
j_call: TRBJ1-6; d_call: TRBD1; clone_size: .; cdr3_length: 14; v_call: TRBV19; cdr3_nt: TGTGCCAGTAGTATGCGACAGGGGTCTTCACCCCTCCACTTT; cdr3_aa: CASSMRQGSSPLHF
j_call: TRBJ2-7; d_call: TRBD2; clone_size: .; cdr3_length: 15; v_call: TRBV6-6; cdr3_nt: TGTGCCAGCAGTTACTCGGCTAGCGGGAGTAACGAGCAGTACTTC; cdr3_aa: CASSYSASGSNEQYF
j_call: TRBJ2-2; d_call: .; clone_size: .; cdr3_length: 16; v_call: TRBV19; cdr3_nt: TGTGCCAGTAGTATCTCCACGGCCCCGAACACCGGGGAGCTGTTTTTT; cdr3_aa: CASSISTAPNTGELFF
j_call: TRBJ1-2; d_call: TRBD1; clone_size: .; cdr3_length: 16; v_call: TRBV6-5; cdr3_nt: TGTGCCAGCAGTTCCCCACAGGGGGCATCTAACTATGGCTACACCTTC; cdr3_aa: CASSSPQGASNYGYTF
j_call: TRBJ1-2; d_call: TRBD1; clone_size: once; cdr3_length: 14; v_call: TRBV29-1; cdr3_nt: TGCAGCGCCGCGTCGGGCAGGGGGTCTTATGGCTACACCTTC; cdr3_aa: CSAASGRGSYGYTF
j_call: TRBJ1-5; d_call: .; clone_size: .; cdr3_length: 15; v_call: TRBV27; cdr3_nt: TGTGCCAGCAGTTTATCGACGGTGGGGGATCAGCCCCAGCATTTT; cdr3_aa: CASSLSTVGDQPQHF
j_call: TRBJ2-2; d_call: .; clone_size: few; cdr3_length: 16; v_call: TRBV9; cdr3_nt: TGTGCCAGCACCCTCAGGGGAGAGACGAACACCGGGGAGCTGTTTTTT; cdr3_aa: CASTLRGETNTGELFF
j_call: TRBJ2-1; d_call: .; clone_size: .; cdr3_length: 13; v_call: TRBV15; cdr3_nt: TGTGCCACCAGCAGGGGAGGGGGTTTTGAGCAGTTCTTC; cdr3_aa: CATSRGGGFEQFF
j_call: TRBJ2-7; d_call: TRBD1; clone_size: .; cdr3_length: 19; v_call: TRBV18; cdr3_nt: TGTGCCAGCTCACCATTGGGCCCGGGACAGGCACAATCCGGGTACGAGCAGTACTTC; cdr3_aa: CASSPLGPGQAQSGYEQYF
j_call: TRBJ2-7; d_call: .; clone_size: .; cdr3_length: 12; v_call: TRBV6-5; cdr3_nt: TGTGCCAGCAGTACAGGGGCGGGGGAGCAGTACTTC; cdr3_aa: CASSTGAGEQYF
j_call: TRBJ1-3; d_call: TRBD1; clone_size: once; cdr3_length: 14; v_call: TRBV7-8; cdr3_nt: TGTGCCAGCAGCCACAGGGGCTCTGGAAACACCATATATTTT; cdr3_aa: CASSHRGSGNTIYF
j_call: TRBJ1-4; d_call: .; clone_size: .; cdr3_length: 15; v_call: TRBV29-1; cdr3_nt: TGCAGCGTGCGGGATCAGGGTGCAACTAATGAAAAACTGTTTTTT; cdr3_aa: CSVRDQGATNEKLFF
j_call: TRBJ1-3; d_call: .; clone_size: .; cdr3_length: 13; v_call: TRBV29-1; cdr3_nt: TGCAGCGTTGAGCTAGGGTCTGGAAACACCATATATTTT; cdr3_aa: CSVELGSGNTIYF
j_call: TRBJ1-4; d_call: .; clone_size: .; cdr3_length: 15; v_call: TRBV5-1; cdr3_nt: TGCGCCAGCAGCTTGGAGGGCAGAGGGGATGGAAAACTGTTTTTT; cdr3_aa: CASSLEGRGDGKLFF
j_call: TRBJ1-2; d_call: .; clone_size: few; cdr3_length: 13; v_call: TRBV2; cdr3_nt: TGTGCCAGCACCCCCGGCGGGGCGGGGGGCTACACCTTC; cdr3_aa: CASTPGGAGGYTF
j_call: TRBJ2-7; d_call: .; clone_size: .; cdr3_length: 14; v_call: TRBV18; cdr3_nt: TGTGCCAGCTCACCGCCGGAGGGGCGCTACGAGCAGTACTTC; cdr3_aa: CASSPPEGRYEQYF
j_call: TRBJ2-7; d_call: TRBD1; clone_size: few; cdr3_length: 14; v_call: TRBV6-5; cdr3_nt: TGTGCCAGCAACCGGGACAGGGGGCGGTACGAGCAGTACTTC; cdr3_aa: CASNRDRGRYEQYF
j_call: TRBJ1-4; d_call: TRBD1; clone_size: .; cdr3_length: 15; v_call: TRBV5-1; cdr3_nt: TGCGCCAGCAGCTTGGAGGGACAGAGTAATGAAAAACTGTTTTTT; cdr3_aa: CASSLEGQSNEKLFF
j_call: TRBJ1-3; d_call: .; clone_size: few; cdr3_length: 14; v_call: TRBV9; cdr3_nt: TGTGCCAGCAGCGTCAAGGGCTCTGGAAACACCATATATTTT; cdr3_aa: CASSVKGSGNTIYF
j_call: TRBJ1-6; d_call: .; clone_size: .; cdr3_length: 15; v_call: TRBV3-1/TRBV3-2; cdr3_nt: TGTGCCAGCAGCCAAGTTGCAGGACAAAATTCACCCCTCCACTTT; cdr3_aa: CASSQVAGQNSPLHF
j_call: TRBJ1-6; d_call: .; clone_size: .; cdr3_length: 14; v_call: TRBV28; cdr3_nt: TGTGCCAGCAGTCGCCCGGGGATAGCGGGGACCCTCCACTTT; cdr3_aa: CASSRPGIAGTLHF
j_call: TRBJ2-3; d_call: TRBD1; clone_size: .; cdr3_length: 15; v_call: TRBV7-8; cdr3_nt: TGTGCCAGCAGCTTAGATCAGGGGGCGGTAGATACGCAGTATTTT; cdr3_aa: CASSLDQGAVDTQYF
j_call: TRBJ1-1; d_call: .; clone_size: .; cdr3_length: 13; v_call: TRBV7-9; cdr3_nt: TGTGCCAGCAGCTTAGACGGGGTATCTGAAGCTTTCTTT; cdr3_aa: CASSLDGVSEAFF
j_call: TRBJ2-5; d_call: .; clone_size: .; cdr3_length: 15; v_call: TRBV27; cdr3_nt: TGTGCCAGCAGTTTATCGTGGCAGTACCAAGAGACCCAGTACTTC; cdr3_aa: CASSLSWQYQETQYF
j_call: TRBJ1-1; d_call: .; clone_size: few; cdr3_length: 13; v_call: TRBV7-3; cdr3_nt: TGTGCCAGCAGCTTTGGCGGGAACACTGAAGCTTTCTTT; cdr3_aa: CASSFGGNTEAFF
j_call: TRBJ2-7; d_call: TRBD1; clone_size: .; cdr3_length: 14; v_call: TRBV27; cdr3_nt: TGTGCCAGCTCCACAAAGGACAGGGGTTACGAGCAGTACTTC; cdr3_aa: CASSTKDRGYEQYF
j_call: TRBJ1-4; d_call: .; clone_size: .; cdr3_length: 14; v_call: TRBV14; cdr3_nt: TGTGCCAGCAGCCAAGGGGGGCGCAGTGAAAAACTGTTTTTT; cdr3_aa: CASSQGGRSEKLFF
j_call: TRBJ2-5; d_call: TRBD1; clone_size: .; cdr3_length: 13; v_call: TRBV29-1; cdr3_nt: TGCAGCGTCGACAGGGATAAACAAGAGACCCAGTACTTC; cdr3_aa: CSVDRDKQETQYF
j_call: TRBJ2-7; d_call: .; clone_size: .; cdr3_length: 12; v_call: TRBV6-2/TRBV6-3; cdr3_nt: TGTGCCAGCAGTTACGTGATTTACGAGCAGTACTTC; cdr3_aa: CASSYVIYEQYF
j_call: TRBJ2-3; d_call: .; clone_size: .; cdr3_length: 14; v_call: TRBV7-3; cdr3_nt: TGTGCCAGCAGCTTAGGGAGCGGAACAGATACGCAGTATTTT; cdr3_aa: CASSLGSGTDTQYF
j_call: TRBJ2-5; d_call: TRBD2; clone_size: .; cdr3_length: 14; v_call: TRBV6-2/TRBV6-3; cdr3_nt: TGTGCCAGCAGTTACGGACTAGCCAAAGAGACCCAGTACTTC; cdr3_aa: CASSYGLAKETQYF